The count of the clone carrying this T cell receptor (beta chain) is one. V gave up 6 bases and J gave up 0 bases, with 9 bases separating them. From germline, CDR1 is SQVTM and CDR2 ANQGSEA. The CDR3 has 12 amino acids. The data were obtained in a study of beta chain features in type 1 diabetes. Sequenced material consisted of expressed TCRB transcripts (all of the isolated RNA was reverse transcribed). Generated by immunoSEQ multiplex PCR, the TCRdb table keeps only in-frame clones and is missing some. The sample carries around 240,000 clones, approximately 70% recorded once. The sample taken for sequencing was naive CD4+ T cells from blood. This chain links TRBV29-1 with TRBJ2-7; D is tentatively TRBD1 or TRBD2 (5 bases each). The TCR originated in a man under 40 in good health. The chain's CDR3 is CSVPGSSYEQYF. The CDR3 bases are TGCAGCGTCCCAGGGAGCTCCTACGAGCAGTACTTC.